This TCR beta chain was profiled in a study of blood T cell repertoires in COVID-19. Overall study context: The United States, Italy and Spain provided the acute and convalescent COVID-19 samples. The cDNA or gDNA used as material had been derived from T cells, B-cell-depleted T cells, or PBMCs.

Germline CDR1 and CDR2: MGHRA and YSYEKL. The CDR3 spans 15 residues. J lost 7 bases, V lost 2 bases, and 9 bases had no gene match. In the original processing: Cell counts per sample came from amplifying reference gene primers. Method: immunoSEQ multiplex PCR; TCRdb's copy keeps in-frame clones and lacks some. The V and J calls and clone size come from that table; D and trimming were worked out from the DNA. The sample consists of roughly 170,000 clones, roughly four fifths of them appearing once. The gene calls are TRBV4-1 and TRBJ2-5; 8 bases fit TRBD1. Source material: peripheral blood. This clonotype was obtained from a human donor in a cohort sampled during active COVID-19. CDR3 sequence (DNA): TGCGCCAGCAGCCAACGTACAGGGACAGGCTGGACCCAGTACTTC. Amino acid sequence: CASSQRTGTGWTQYF.